These T cell receptor beta chains were read from a single sample in a study of shared clonotypes between healthy human individuals. Only in-frame clones appear in the TCRdb table, and some are missing; sequencing was by immunoSEQ multiplex PCR. The sample carries some 2,400,000 clones, approximately 96% recorded once. The sample comprised naive CD4+ T cells sorted from blood. The receptors derive from a man aged 18 to 30 in good health. CDR3s include the opening cysteine and the closing phenylalanine or tryptophan. A D gene is named only where the DNA matches it firmly. Only some rows state a clone size, as once, few, many or a class for expanded clones.

>TRBD2|TRBV2|NA|TRBJ2-5
CASSEGRVQETQYF
TGTGCCAGCAGTGAGGGGAGGGTCCAAGAGACCCAGTACTTC
>NA|TRBV5-6|NA|TRBJ2-5
CASSFGQQETQYF
TGTGCCAGCAGCTTCGGACAGCAAGAGACCCAGTACTTC
>NA|TRBV18|NA|TRBJ2-7
CASSPPGLSYEQYF
TGTGCCAGCTCACCACCGGGACTCTCCTACGAGCAGTACTTC
>NA|TRBV11-2|NA|TRBJ1-3
CASSLDRGPGNTIYF
TGTGCCAGCAGCTTAGATAGGGGCCCTGGAAACACCATATATTTT
>NA|TRBV7-2|NA|TRBJ2-4
CASSQELGIQYF
TGTGCCAGCAGCCAAGAACTAGGCATTCAGTACTTC
>NA|TRBV7-9|once|TRBJ2-7
CASSSWDLRGDEQYF
TGTGCCAGCAGCTCTTGGGACCTAAGAGGGGACGAGCAGTACTTC
>NA|TRBV7-2|NA|TRBJ2-3
CASSLVSHSTTDTQYF
TGTGCCAGCAGCTTAGTGTCCCATTCCACCACAGATACGCAGTATTTT
>NA|TRBV6-1|NA|TRBJ1-2
CASSWDAIYGYTF
TGTGCCAGCAGTTGGGACGCCATCTATGGCTACACCTTC
>TRBD2|TRBV9|few|TRBJ2-1
CASSVGLAGSSYNEQFF
TGTGCCAGCAGCGTAGGACTAGCGGGGAGCTCCTACAATGAGCAGTTCTTC
>NA|TRBV5-1|once|TRBJ2-1
CASSLGPSSYNEQFF
TGCGCCAGCAGCTTGGGGCCGAGCTCCTACAATGAGCAGTTCTTC
>TRBD1|TRBV28|NA|TRBJ1-2
CASSLLTGEVDGYTF
TGTGCCAGCAGTTTATTAACAGGGGAGGTAGATGGCTACACCTTC
>NA|TRBV7-9|NA|TRBJ1-5
CASSLDGTNQPQHF
TGTGCCAGCAGCTTGGACGGAACCAATCAGCCCCAGCATTTT
>TRBD2|TRBV2|NA|TRBJ2-1
CASSEEGTRYNEQFF
TGTGCCAGCAGTGAAGAGGGGACTAGATACAATGAGCAGTTCTTC
>NA|TRBV5-6|NA|TRBJ1-2
CASSSGPGGDYGYTF
TGTGCCAGCAGCTCCGGGCCCGGGGGGGACTATGGCTACACCTTC
>NA|TRBV9|NA|TRBJ1-3
CASSVAGWTNSGNTIYF
TGTGCCAGCAGCGTAGCGGGATGGACCAACTCTGGAAACACCATATATTTT
>NA|TRBV30|NA|TRBJ2-3
CAWSRPGTDTQYF
TGTGCCTGGAGTCGACCCGGCACAGATACGCAGTATTTT
>TRBD2|TRBV5-1|NA|TRBJ2-1
CASISGGADNEQFF
TGCGCCAGCATCAGCGGGGGGGCCGACAATGAGCAGTTCTTC
>NA|TRBV7-9|once|TRBJ1-5
CASSLGDTVNQPQHF
TGTGCCAGCAGCCTAGGGGATACAGTAAATCAGCCCCAGCATTTT
>NA|TRBV7-2|NA|TRBJ1-3
CASSLAGGSGNTIYF
TGTGCCAGCAGCTTAGCGGGTGGCTCTGGAAACACCATATATTTT
>TRBD1|TRBV2|NA|TRBJ1-3
CASSGTGTGNTIYF
TGTGCCAGCAGCGGGACAGGGACTGGAAACACCATATATTTT
>TRBD1|TRBV6-1|NA|TRBJ2-1
CASCPTGVSGNEQFF
TGTGCCAGCTGCCCCACAGGGGTTTCCGGCAATGAGCAGTTCTTC
>TRBD1|TRBV11-2|NA|TRBJ2-1
CASSLNRGSYNEQFF
TGTGCCAGCAGCTTAAACAGGGGCTCCTACAATGAGCAGTTCTTC
>NA|TRBV5-1|NA|TRBJ2-5
CASSSPGGGYQETQYF
TGCGCCAGCAGCAGCCCAGGGGGAGGGTATCAAGAGACCCAGTACTTC
>NA|TRBV9|NA|TRBJ1-4
CASSVAAATNEKLFF
TGTGCCAGCAGCGTAGCTGCGGCAACTAATGAAAAACTGTTTTTT
>TRBD1|TRBV6-5|once|TRBJ2-7
CASSRYSTGNYEQYF
TGTGCCAGCAGTCGATACTCGACAGGGAACTACGAGCAGTACTTC
>NA|TRBV7-2|NA|TRBJ2-7
CASSLSQASYEQYF
TGTGCCAGCAGCTTGTCCCAGGCCTCCTACGAGCAGTACTTC
>NA|TRBV11-2|NA|TRBJ1-4
CASSARWENEKLFF
TGTGCCAGCAGCGCCAGGTGGGAGAACGAAAAACTGTTTTTT
>TRBD2|TRBV15|once|TRBJ2-7
CATSRDRVAGSYEQYF
TGTGCCACCAGCAGAGATCGGGTAGCGGGCTCCTACGAGCAGTACTTC
>NA|TRBV15|NA|TRBJ2-3
CATSANRERTDTQYF
TGTGCCACCAGCGCAAACAGGGAACGCACAGATACGCAGTATTTT
>NA|TRBV5-1|once|TRBJ2-7
CASSLERYGGEQYF
TGCGCCAGCAGCTTGGAACGGTACGGGGGCGAGCAGTACTTC
>NA|TRBV5-1|NA|TRBJ1-1
CASSIQGQSNTEAFF
TGCGCCAGCAGCATACAGGGACAATCGAACACTGAAGCTTTCTTT
>NA|TRBV28|NA|TRBJ1-5
CASSLLSGSNQPQHF
TGTGCCAGCAGTTTACTATCAGGGAGTAATCAGCCCCAGCATTTT
>NA|TRBV2|once|TRBJ2-7
CASSPTGSYEQYF
TGTGCCAGCAGCCCTACAGGGTCCTACGAGCAGTACTTC
>NA|TRBV4-1|NA|TRBJ2-1
CASSHPDGGLSNEQFF
TGCGCCAGCAGCCATCCCGACGGGGGCCTATCCAATGAGCAGTTCTTC
>TRBD2|TRBV4-1|NA|TRBJ2-1
CASSQALAGGDEQFF
TGCGCCAGCAGCCAAGCACTAGCGGGAGGGGATGAGCAGTTCTTC
>TRBD2|TRBV7-9|NA|TRBJ2-1
CASSKTSGPYNEQFF
TGTGCCAGCAGCAAGACTAGCGGGCCTTACAATGAGCAGTTCTTC
>NA|TRBV9|NA|TRBJ2-1
CASSPTGLNPFGEQFF
TGTGCCAGCAGCCCCACGGGACTGAATCCTTTCGGTGAGCAGTTCTTC
>TRBD1|TRBV5-1|NA|TRBJ2-4
CASSMGQGGNIQYF
TGCGCCAGCAGCATGGGACAGGGAGGAAACATTCAGTACTTC
>NA|TRBV2|NA|TRBJ1-1
CASGEGTNTEAFF
TGTGCCAGCGGAGAGGGCACAAACACTGAAGCTTTCTTT
>NA|TRBV2|NA|TRBJ2-7
CASSDGTDYEQYF
TGTGCCAGCAGTGACGGGACGGACTACGAGCAGTACTTC
>NA|TRBV28|NA|TRBJ1-6
CASGGLTNSPLHF
TGTGCCAGCGGGGGTCTCACTAATTCACCCCTCCACTTT
>NA|TRBV27|NA|TRBJ2-7
CASEPLTYEQYF
TGTGCCAGCGAACCTTTAACCTACGAGCAGTACTTC
>TRBD1|TRBV6-1|NA|TRBJ1-2
CASSEVVQGSYGYTF
TGTGCCAGCAGTGAAGTGGTACAGGGGTCGTATGGCTACACCTTC
>NA|TRBV28|NA|TRBJ1-1
CASSAGAMNTEAFF
TGTGCCAGCAGTGCCGGGGCAATGAACACTGAAGCTTTCTTT
>TRBD2|TRBV29-1|NA|TRBJ2-1
CSVDNSGSSYNEQFF
TGCAGCGTCGACAATAGCGGGAGCTCCTACAATGAGCAGTTCTTC
>NA|TRBV30|NA|TRBJ1-2
CAWIQAGTNYGYTF
TGTGCCTGGATTCAGGCTGGGACTAACTATGGCTACACCTTC
>NA|TRBV6-1|NA|TRBJ1-2
CASSEIVSLGNYGYTF
TGTGCCAGCAGTGAAATAGTATCCCTCGGAAACTATGGCTACACCTTC
>NA|TRBV14|NA|TRBJ1-2
CASSQGSNGYTF
TGTGCCAGCAGCCAAGGGTCGAATGGCTACACCTTC
>TRBD1|TRBV7-9|NA|TRBJ2-5
CASSLGGRDRRQETQYF
TGTGCCAGCAGCTTAGGGGGCCGGGACAGGAGACAAGAGACCCAGTACTTC
>NA|TRBV6-6|NA|TRBJ2-7
CATKPDSTPSGEQYF
TGTGCCACCAAACCCGACTCGACCCCAAGTGGCGAGCAGTACTTC
>NA|TRBV10-1|NA|TRBJ1-1
CASSESSVGNTEAFF
TGCGCCAGCAGTGAGTCTAGCGTGGGGAACACTGAAGCTTTCTTT